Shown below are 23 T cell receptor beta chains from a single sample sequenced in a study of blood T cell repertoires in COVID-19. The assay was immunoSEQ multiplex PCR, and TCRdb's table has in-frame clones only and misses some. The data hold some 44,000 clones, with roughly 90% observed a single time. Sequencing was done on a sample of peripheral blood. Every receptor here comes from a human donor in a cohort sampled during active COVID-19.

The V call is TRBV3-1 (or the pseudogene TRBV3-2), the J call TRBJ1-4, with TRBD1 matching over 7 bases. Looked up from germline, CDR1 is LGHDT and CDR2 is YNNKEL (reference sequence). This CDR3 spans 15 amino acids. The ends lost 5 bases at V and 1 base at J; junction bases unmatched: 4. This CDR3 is CASSETGETNEKLFF. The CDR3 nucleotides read TGTGCCAGCAGCGAAACAGGGGAAACTAATGAAAAACTGTTTTTT.

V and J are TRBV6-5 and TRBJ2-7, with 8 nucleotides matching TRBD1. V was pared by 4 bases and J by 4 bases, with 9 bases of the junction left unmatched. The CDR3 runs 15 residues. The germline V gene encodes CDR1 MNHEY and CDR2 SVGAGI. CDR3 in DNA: TGTGCCAGCAGTTTTGGACAGGGAAGAAGGTACGAGCAGTACTTC. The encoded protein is CASSFGQGRRYEQYF.

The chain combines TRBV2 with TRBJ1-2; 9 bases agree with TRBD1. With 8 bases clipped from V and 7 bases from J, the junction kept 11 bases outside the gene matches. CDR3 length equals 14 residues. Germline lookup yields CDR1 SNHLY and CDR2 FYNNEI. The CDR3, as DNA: TGTGCCAGCCGCAACCCGGGACAGGGTAGTGGCTACACCTTC. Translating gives CASRNPGQGSGYTF.

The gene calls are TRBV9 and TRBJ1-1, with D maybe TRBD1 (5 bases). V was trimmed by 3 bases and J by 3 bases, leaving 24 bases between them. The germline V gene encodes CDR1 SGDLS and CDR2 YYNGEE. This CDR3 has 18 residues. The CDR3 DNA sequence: TGTGCCAGCAGCGGGACCCCTCGGGGGTTTCAGGCGTACACTGAAGCTTTCTTT. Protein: CASSGTPRGFQAYTEAFF.

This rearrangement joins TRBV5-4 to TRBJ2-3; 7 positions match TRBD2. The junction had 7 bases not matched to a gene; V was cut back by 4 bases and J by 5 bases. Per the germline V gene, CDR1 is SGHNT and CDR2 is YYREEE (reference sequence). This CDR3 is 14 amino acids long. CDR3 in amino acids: CASSPAGGGDTQYF. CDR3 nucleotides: TGTGCCAGCAGCCCGGCAGGCGGGGGAGATACGCAGTATTTT.

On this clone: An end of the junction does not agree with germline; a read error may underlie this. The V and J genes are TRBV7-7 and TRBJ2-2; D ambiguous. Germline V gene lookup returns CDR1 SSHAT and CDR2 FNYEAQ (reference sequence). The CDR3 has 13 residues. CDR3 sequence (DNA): TGTGCTAGCAGCTTAGACACCACCGGGGAGCTGTTTTTT. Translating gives CASSLDTTGELFF.

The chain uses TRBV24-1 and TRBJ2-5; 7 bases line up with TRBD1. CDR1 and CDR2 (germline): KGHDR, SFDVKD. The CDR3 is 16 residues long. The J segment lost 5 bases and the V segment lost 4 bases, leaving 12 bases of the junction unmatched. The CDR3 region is CATSDRNRGIGETQYF. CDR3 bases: TGTGCCACCAGTGACCGAAACAGGGGAATAGGTGAGACCCAGTACTTC.

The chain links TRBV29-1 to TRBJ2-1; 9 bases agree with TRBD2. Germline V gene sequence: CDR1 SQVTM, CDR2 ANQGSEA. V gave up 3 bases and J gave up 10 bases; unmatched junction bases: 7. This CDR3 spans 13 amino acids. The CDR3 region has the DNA TGCAGCGTTGACCAGCGGGGGGCGGGAGAGCAGTTCTTC. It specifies CSVDQRGAGEQFF.

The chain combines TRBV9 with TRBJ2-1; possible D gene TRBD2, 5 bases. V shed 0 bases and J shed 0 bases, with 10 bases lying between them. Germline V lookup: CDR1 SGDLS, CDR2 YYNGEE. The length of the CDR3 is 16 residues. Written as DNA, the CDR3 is TGTGCCAGCAGCGTAGCTGACTACTTCTCCTACAATGAGCAGTTCTTC. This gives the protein CASSVADYFSYNEQFF.

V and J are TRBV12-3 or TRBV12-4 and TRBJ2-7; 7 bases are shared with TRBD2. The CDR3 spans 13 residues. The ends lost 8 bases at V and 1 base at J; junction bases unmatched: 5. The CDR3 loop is CASGVRGSYEQYF. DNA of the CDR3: TGTGCCAGCGGTGTGCGGGGGTCCTACGAGCAGTACTTC.

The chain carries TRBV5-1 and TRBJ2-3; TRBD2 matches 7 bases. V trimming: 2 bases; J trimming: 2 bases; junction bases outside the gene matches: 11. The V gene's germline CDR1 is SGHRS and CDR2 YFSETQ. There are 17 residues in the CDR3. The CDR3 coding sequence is TGCGCCAGCAGCTTTGCCGGCCTAGCGGAACCCACAGATACGCAGTATTTT. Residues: CASSFAGLAEPTDTQYF.

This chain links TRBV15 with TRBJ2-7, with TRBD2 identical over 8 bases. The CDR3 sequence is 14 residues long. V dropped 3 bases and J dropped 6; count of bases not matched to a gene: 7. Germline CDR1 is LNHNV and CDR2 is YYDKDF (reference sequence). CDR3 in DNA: TGTGCCACCAGCAGCGGACTAGCACAGAGCGAGCAGTACTTC. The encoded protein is CATSSGLAQSEQYF.

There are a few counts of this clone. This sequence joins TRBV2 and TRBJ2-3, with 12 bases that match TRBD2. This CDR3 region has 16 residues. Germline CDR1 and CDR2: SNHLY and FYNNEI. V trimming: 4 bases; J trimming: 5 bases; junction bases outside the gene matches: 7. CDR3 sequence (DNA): TGTGCCAGCAGTGTAGGGCTAGCGGGGGGGCGAGATACGCAGTATTTT. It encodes CASSVGLAGGRDTQYF.

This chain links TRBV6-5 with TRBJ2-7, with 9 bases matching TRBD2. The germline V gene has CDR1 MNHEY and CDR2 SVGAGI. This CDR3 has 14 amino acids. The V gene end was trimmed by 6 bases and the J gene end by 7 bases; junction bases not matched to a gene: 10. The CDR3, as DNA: TGTGCCAGCAGCCCCGGACTAGCGTTGAGGGAGCAGTACTTC. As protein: CASSPGLALREQYF.

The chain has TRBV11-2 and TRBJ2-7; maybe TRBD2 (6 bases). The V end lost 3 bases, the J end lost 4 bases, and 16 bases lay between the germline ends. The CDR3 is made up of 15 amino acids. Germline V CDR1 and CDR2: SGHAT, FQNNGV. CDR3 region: CASSLAFQGGYEQYF. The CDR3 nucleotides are TGTGCCAGCAGCTTGGCGTTCCAGGGAGGATACGAGCAGTACTTC.

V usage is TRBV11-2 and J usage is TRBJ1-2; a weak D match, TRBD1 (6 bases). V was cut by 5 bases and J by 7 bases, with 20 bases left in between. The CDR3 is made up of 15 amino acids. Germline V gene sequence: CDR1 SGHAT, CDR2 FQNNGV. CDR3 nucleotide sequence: TGTGCCAGCAGCCCTAGAGGGGCAGGACAGTCTGGCTACACCTTC. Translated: CASSPRGAGQSGYTF.

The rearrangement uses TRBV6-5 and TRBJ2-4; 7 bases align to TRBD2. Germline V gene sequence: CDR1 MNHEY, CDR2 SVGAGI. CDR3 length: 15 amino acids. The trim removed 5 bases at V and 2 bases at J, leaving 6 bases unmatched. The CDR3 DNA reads TGTGCCAGCAGTAGACCACTAGCGTCCAAAAACATTCAGTACTTC. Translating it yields CASSRPLASKNIQYF.

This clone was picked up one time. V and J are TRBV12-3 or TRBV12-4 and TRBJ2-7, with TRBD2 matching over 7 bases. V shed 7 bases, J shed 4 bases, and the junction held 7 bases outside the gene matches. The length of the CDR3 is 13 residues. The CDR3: CASKAGLLYEQYF. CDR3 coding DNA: TGTGCCAGCAAAGCGGGACTACTATACGAGCAGTACTTC.

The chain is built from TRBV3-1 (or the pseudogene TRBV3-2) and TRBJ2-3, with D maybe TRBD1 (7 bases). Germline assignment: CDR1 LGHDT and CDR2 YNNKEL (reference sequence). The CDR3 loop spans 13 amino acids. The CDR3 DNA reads TGTGCTCAGGGGGGACATGACTCAGATACGCAGTATTTT. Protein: CAQGGHDSDTQYF.

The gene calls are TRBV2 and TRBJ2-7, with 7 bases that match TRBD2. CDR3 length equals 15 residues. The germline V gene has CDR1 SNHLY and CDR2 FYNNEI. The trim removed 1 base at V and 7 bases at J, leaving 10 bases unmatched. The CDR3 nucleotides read TGTGCCAGCAGTGAAGTGGCGTGGGAGGGGTGGGAGCAGTACTTC. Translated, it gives CASSEVAWEGWEQYF.

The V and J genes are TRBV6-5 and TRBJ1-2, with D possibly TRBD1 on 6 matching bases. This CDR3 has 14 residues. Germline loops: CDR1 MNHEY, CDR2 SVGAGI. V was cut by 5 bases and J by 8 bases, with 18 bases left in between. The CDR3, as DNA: TGTGCCAGCAGTCCTCAGGGGTGGGATTACGGCTACACCTTC. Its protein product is CASSPQGWDYGYTF.

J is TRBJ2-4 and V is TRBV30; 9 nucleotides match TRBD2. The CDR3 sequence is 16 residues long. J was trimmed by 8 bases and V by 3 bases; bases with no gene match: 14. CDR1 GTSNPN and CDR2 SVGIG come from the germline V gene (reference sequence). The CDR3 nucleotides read TGTGCCTGGAGCCGGGAAGGGGCGGGGGGGCCGGACATTCAGTACTTC. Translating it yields CAWSREGAGGPDIQYF.

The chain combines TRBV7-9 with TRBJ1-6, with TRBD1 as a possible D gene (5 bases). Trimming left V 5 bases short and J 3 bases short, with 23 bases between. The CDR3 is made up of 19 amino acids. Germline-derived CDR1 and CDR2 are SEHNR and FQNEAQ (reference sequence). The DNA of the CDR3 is TGTGCCAGCAGCATGGGCACCGAGGACAATTACTTCTATAATTCACCCCTCCACTTT. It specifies CASSMGTEDNYFYNSPLHF.